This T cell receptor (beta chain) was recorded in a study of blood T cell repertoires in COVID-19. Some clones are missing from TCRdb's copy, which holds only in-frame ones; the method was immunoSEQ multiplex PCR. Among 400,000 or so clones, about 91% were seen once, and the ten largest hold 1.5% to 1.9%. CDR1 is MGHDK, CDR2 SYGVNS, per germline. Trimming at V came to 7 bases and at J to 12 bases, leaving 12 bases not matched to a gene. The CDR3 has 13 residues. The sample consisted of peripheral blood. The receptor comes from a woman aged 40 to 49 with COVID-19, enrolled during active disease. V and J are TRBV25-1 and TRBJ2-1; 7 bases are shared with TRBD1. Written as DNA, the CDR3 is TGTGCCAGCACGGAACTACAGGGGTTTCGGCAGTTCTTC. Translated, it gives CASTELQGFRQFF.